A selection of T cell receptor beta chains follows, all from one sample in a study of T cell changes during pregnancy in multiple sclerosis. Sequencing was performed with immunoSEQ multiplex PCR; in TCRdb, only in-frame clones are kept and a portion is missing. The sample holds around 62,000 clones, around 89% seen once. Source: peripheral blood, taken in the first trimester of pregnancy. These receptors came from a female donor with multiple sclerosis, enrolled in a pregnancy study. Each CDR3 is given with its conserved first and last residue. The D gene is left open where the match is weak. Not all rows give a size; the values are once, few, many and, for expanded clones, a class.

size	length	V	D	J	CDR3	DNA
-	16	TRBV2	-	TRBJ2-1	CASRPNGGGPYNEQFF	TGTGCCAGCAGGCCCAACGGAGGGGGCCCTTACAATGAGCAGTTCTTC
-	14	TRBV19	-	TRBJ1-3	CASTTGGSGNTIYF	TGTGCCAGTACCACAGGAGGGTCTGGAAACACCATATATTTT
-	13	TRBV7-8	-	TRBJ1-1	CASSLPGNTEAFF	TGTGCCAGCAGCTTACCAGGGAACACTGAAGCTTTCTTT
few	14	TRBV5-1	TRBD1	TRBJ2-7	CASSWTDRGQKQYF	TGCGCCAGCAGCTGGACGGACAGGGGGCAAAAGCAGTACTTC
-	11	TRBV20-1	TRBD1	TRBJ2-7	CSRDRLYEQYF	TGCAGTAGGGACAGGCTGTACGAGCAGTACTTC
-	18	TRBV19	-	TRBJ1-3	CASSILGRGLNSGNTIYF	TGTGCCAGTAGTATATTGGGAAGGGGACTGAACTCTGGAAACACCATATATTTT
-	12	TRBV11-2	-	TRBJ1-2	CASSELGDGYTF	TGTGCCAGCAGCGAGCTCGGGGATGGCTACACCTTC
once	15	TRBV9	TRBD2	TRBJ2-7	CASSVGGNRGGEQYF	TGTGCCAGCAGCGTAGGGGGTAATCGGGGGGGAGAGCAGTACTTC
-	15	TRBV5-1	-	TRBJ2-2	CASSQNGGNTGELFF	TGCGCCAGCAGCCAGAACGGGGGAAACACCGGGGAGCTGTTTTTT
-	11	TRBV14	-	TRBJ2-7	CASSQSNEQYF	TGTGCCAGCAGCCAGAGCAACGAGCAGTACTTC
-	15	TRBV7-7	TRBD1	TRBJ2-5	CASSFYGTDGETQYF	TGTGCCAGCAGCTTTTACGGGACAGATGGAGAGACCCAGTACTTC
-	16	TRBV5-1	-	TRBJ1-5	CASSLEPQGRNQPQHF	TGCGCCAGCAGCTTGGAACCGCAGGGTCGCAATCAGCCCCAGCATTTT
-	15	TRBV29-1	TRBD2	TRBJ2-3	CSVKYLSGRGDTQYF	TGCAGCGTTAAGTATTTGAGCGGGAGAGGGGATACGCAGTATTTT
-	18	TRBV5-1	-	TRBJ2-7	CASSLTAVGFKSSYEQYF	TGCGCCAGCAGCTTGACAGCGGTAGGATTCAAATCATCCTACGAGCAGTACTTC
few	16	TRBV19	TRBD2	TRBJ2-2	CASSLVAGANTGELFF	TGTGCCAGTAGTTTGGTAGCGGGGGCCAACACCGGGGAGCTGTTTTTT
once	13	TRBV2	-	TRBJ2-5	CASARGNQETQYF	TGTGCCAGCGCTAGAGGCAACCAAGAGACCCAGTACTTC
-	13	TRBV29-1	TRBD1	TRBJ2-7	CSVSGTGGHEQYF	TGCAGCGTCTCCGGGACAGGGGGGCACGAGCAGTACTTC
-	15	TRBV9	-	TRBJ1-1	CASSLEGRWDTEAFF	TGTGCCAGCAGCCTCGAGGGGAGGTGGGACACTGAAGCTTTCTTT
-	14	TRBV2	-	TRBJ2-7	CASTGLSKSYEQYF	TGTGCCAGTACCGGACTATCCAAGTCCTACGAGCAGTACTTC
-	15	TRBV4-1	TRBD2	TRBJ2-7	CASSDPGLAVHEQYF	TGCGCCAGCAGCGACCCGGGACTAGCGGTACACGAGCAGTACTTC
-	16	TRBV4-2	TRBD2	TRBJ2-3	CASSQGLAGSADTQYF	TGTGCCAGCAGCCAAGGGCTAGCGGGATCGGCAGATACGCAGTATTTT
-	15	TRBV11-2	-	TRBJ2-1	CASSWGDSSYNEQFF	TGTGCCAGCAGCTGGGGAGATAGCTCCTACAATGAGCAGTTCTTC
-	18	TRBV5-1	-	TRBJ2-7	CASSLFTRTGTNTYEQYF	TGCGCCAGCAGCTTGTTCACCCGTACCGGGACAAATACCTACGAGCAGTACTTC
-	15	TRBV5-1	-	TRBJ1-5	CASSPTPTDNQPQHF	TGCGCCAGCAGCCCGACCCCGACAGATAATCAGCCCCAGCATTTT
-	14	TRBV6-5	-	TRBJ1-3	CASSYAISGNTIYF	TGTGCCAGCAGCTACGCGATATCTGGAAACACCATATATTTT
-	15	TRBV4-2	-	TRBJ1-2	CASSQESAANYGYTF	TGTGCCAGCAGCCAAGAGTCGGCAGCGAACTATGGCTACACCTTC
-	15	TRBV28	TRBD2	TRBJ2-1	CASSSGLADYNEQFF	TGTGCCAGCAGTTCCGGACTAGCAGACTACAATGAGCAGTTCTTC
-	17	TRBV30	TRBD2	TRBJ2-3	CAWIEGTSSGSTDTQYF	TGTGCCTGGATAGAGGGGACTAGTTCCGGAAGCACAGATACGCAGTATTTT
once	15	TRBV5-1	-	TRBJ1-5	CASSLAGDSNQPQHF	TGCGCCAGCAGCTTGGCAGGGGATAGCAATCAGCCCCAGCATTTT
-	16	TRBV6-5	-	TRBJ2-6	CASSYRRSSGANVLTF	TGTGCCAGCAGTTATCGGAGGAGCTCTGGGGCCAACGTCCTGACTTTC
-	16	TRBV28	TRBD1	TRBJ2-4	CASSFRGHLAKNIQYF	TGTGCCAGCAGTTTCAGGGGGCACCTGGCCAAAAACATTCAGTACTTC
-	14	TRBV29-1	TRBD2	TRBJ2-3	CSVVLAGVADTQYF	TGCAGCGTTGTACTAGCGGGAGTCGCAGATACGCAGTATTTT
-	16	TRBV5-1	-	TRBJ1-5	CASSLDASHSNQPQHF	TGCGCCAGCAGCTTGGACGCGAGCCATAGCAATCAGCCCCAGCATTTT
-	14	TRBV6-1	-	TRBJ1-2	CASSHEAGGYGYTF	TGTGCCAGCAGTCACGAGGCAGGCGGGTATGGCTACACCTTC
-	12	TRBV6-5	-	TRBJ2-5	CASTGDRETQYF	TGTGCCAGCACCGGAGACAGGGAGACCCAGTACTTC
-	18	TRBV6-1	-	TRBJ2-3	CASSEVTGRQAHPDTQYF	TGTGCCAGCAGTGAAGTCACGGGGAGACAGGCCCACCCAGATACGCAGTATTTT
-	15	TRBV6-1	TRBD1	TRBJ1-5	CASSQDREGWQPQHF	TGTGCCAGCTCCCAGGACAGGGAGGGATGGCAGCCCCAGCATTTT
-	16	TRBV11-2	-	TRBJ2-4	CASSLRGFVAKNIQYF	TGTGCCAGCAGCTTACGAGGCTTCGTAGCCAAAAACATTCAGTACTTC
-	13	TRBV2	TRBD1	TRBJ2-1	CASRDRGGNEQFF	TGTGCCAGCAGGGACAGGGGAGGGAATGAGCAGTTCTTC
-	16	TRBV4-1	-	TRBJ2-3	CASSPSGYGITDTQYF	TGCGCCAGCAGCCCTAGTGGCTATGGTATCACAGATACGCAGTATTTT
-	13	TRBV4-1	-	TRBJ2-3	CASSLSSSDTQYF	TGCGCCAGCAGCCTCTCTAGCTCAGATACGCAGTATTTT
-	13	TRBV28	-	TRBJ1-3	CASSSGPGNTIYF	TGTGCCAGCAGTTCAGGGCCCGGAAACACCATATATTTT
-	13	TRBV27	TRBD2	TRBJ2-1	CASSLGLAVEQFF	TGTGCCAGCAGCCTTGGGCTAGCGGTTGAGCAGTTCTTC
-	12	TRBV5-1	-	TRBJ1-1	CASSLGGVEAFF	TGCGCCAGCAGCTTGGGGGGAGTCGAAGCTTTCTTT
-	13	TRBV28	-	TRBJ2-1	CASNRDLYNEQFF	TGTGCCAGCAACAGGGACCTTTACAATGAGCAGTTCTTC
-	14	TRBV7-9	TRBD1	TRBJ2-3	CASTMGQGVDTQYF	TGTGCCAGCACCATGGGGCAGGGGGTAGATACGCAGTATTTT
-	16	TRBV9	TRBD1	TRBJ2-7	CASSVGETGSSYEQYF	TGTGCCAGCAGCGTAGGAGAGACAGGGAGCTCCTACGAGCAGTACTTC
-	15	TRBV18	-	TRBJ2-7	CASSPKARGSYEQYF	TGTGCCAGCTCACCGAAGGCGCGGGGATCCTACGAGCAGTACTTC
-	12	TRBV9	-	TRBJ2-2	CASSLNTGELFF	TGTGCCAGCAGCCTTAACACCGGGGAGCTGTTTTTT
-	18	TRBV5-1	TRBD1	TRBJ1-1	CASSLRSGTENSNTEAFF	TGCGCCAGCAGCCTCCGAAGTGGGACAGAGAATTCTAACACTGAAGCTTTCTTT
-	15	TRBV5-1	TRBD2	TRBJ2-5	CASSLGLAGEETQYF	TGCGCCAGCAGCTTGGGACTAGCGGGTGAAGAGACCCAGTACTTC
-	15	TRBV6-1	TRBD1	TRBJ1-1	CASSVGQLKNTEAFF	TGTGCCAGCAGTGTGGGACAGTTGAAGAACACTGAAGCTTTCTTT
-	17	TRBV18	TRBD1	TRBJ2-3	CASSPNIGTGTADTQYF	TGTGCCAGCTCACCAAATATCGGGACAGGTACCGCAGATACGCAGTATTTT